Following are 18 T cell receptor beta chains from one sample sequenced in a study of blood T cell repertoires in COVID-19. TCRdb's copy holds only in-frame clones and misses some; the assay was immunoSEQ multiplex PCR. This table holds 350,000 or so clones, approximately 86% found once. Sequenced: PBMCs or T cells enriched from blood (not recorded which). Every receptor here comes from a woman in her forties with acute COVID-19.

This clone was counted between two and nine times. The chain combines TRBV4-1 with TRBJ1-5; D may be TRBD1 (5 bases). The CDR3 has 13 residues. Trimming cost V 11 bases and J 3 bases, with 14 bases left between them. Germline V gene lookup returns CDR1 MGHRA and CDR2 YSYEKL. CDR3 residues: CAGHGHINQPQHF. The CDR3 nucleotides read TGCGCCGGCCACGGACATATCAATCAGCCCCAGCATTTT.

The chain has TRBV6-1 and TRBJ1-2; tentative D call: TRBD1 (5 bases). The CDR3 totals 14 residues. Germline lookup yields CDR1 MNHNS and CDR2 SASEGT. Trimming took off 3 bases at V and 0 bases at J, with 8 bases between the two ends. The CDR3 DNA is TGTGCCAGCAGTGAGGACATCGCTAACTATGGCTACACCTTC. Its translation is CASSEDIANYGYTF.

V is TRBV15 and J is TRBJ1-6; D gene uncertain. With 4 bases removed from V and 5 bases from J, the gap between germline ends came to 3 bases. Per the germline V gene, CDR1 is LNHNV and CDR2 is YYDKDF (reference sequence). The CDR3 contains 12 residues. The CDR3 reads CATSNNNSPLHF. The CDR3 region has the DNA TGTGCCACCAGCAACAATAATTCACCCCTCCACTTT.

J is TRBJ1-2 and V is TRBV5-4, with 7 bases aligning to TRBD1. The CDR3 runs to 14 residues. V shed 2 bases, J shed 4 bases, and the junction held 5 bases outside the gene matches. CDR1 is SGHNT, CDR2 YYREEE, per germline (reference sequence). The CDR3, as DNA: TGTGCCAGCAGCTTAGGAGGACAGGCCTATGGCTACACCTTC. It translates to CASSLGGQAYGYTF.

This clone was seen a handful of times. The chain combines TRBV28 with TRBJ1-5; 7 bases map to TRBD1. The CDR3 runs to 18 residues. Germline trimming cut 6 bases from V and 0 bases from J; bases unmatched to any gene: 14. Germline-derived CDR1 and CDR2 are MDHEN and SYDVKM. CDR3: CASRDLRTGEYSNQPQHF. The CDR3 DNA reads as TGTGCCAGCAGGGACCTCCGGACAGGCGAGTATAGCAATCAGCCCCAGCATTTT.

V is TRBV18 and J is TRBJ1-5, with a weak D call TRBD1 (6 bases). The CDR3 contains 14 residues. Per germline, CDR1 KGHSH and CDR2 LQKENI. The ends were cut back, 5 bases at V and 1 base at J, with 9 bases in the middle. For the CDR3, the DNA is TGTGCCAGCTCATCAACAGGGAGCAATCAGCCCCAGCATTTT. Translating it yields CASSSTGSNQPQHF. Filled out from reference TRBV18 and TRBJ1-5, the complete variable domain reads NAGVMQNPRHLVRRRGQEARLRCSPMKGHSHVYWYRQLPEEGLKFMVYLQKENIIDESGMPKERFSAEFPKEGPSILRIQQVVRGDSAAYFCASSSTGSNQPQHFGDGTRLSIL.

There are a few counts of this clone. This chain uses TRBV12-3 or TRBV12-4 with TRBJ1-2; TRBD1 might be the D (5 bases). Trimming removed 8 bases at V and 8 bases at J, with 15 bases between. This CDR3 is 12 amino acids long. The CDR3 DNA sequence: TGTGCCAGCGGGGCGGGGGTGAGGGGCTACACCTTC. Its translation is CASGAGVRGYTF.

This clone was counted a single time. The chain carries TRBV5-6 and TRBJ2-3; 8 bases line up with TRBD1. The CDR3 spans 16 residues. Trimming removed 0 bases from V and 3 bases from J; junction bases left unmatched: 6. CDR1 and CDR2 (germline): SGHDT, YYEEEE. The DNA of the CDR3 is TGTGCCAGCAGCTTGGACAGGGGGTTCTCTACAGATACGCAGTATTTT. It specifies CASSLDRGFSTDTQYF.

CDR3 sequence: CASSVAPGLGSETQYF. Written as DNA, the CDR3 is TGTGCCAGCAGCGTAGCTCCGGGACTTGGGTCGGAGACCCAGTACTTC. The rearrangement uses TRBV9 and TRBJ2-5; possibly TRBD2 for D (6 bases). The germline CDR1 and CDR2 sequences are SGDLS and YYNGEE. The V gene lost 0 bases and the J gene lost 5 bases, with 17 bases spanning the gap. The CDR3 covers 16 residues.

The chain links TRBV6-2 or TRBV6-3 to TRBJ2-7; D gene uncertain. Trimming pared 2 bases from V and 2 bases from J, leaving 10 bases between. The germline V gene has CDR1 MNHEY and CDR2 SVGEGT. The CDR3 covers 14 residues. The CDR3 nucleotides read TGTGCCAGCAGTTACCTGGCAGGTCCCTACGAGCAGTACTTC. Its translation: CASSYLAGPYEQYF.

The V call is TRBV29-1, the J call TRBJ2-5, with 12 bases fitting TRBD2. J was trimmed by 0 bases and V by 1 base; bases with no gene match: 3. From germline, CDR1 is SQVTM and CDR2 ANQGSEA. CDR3 size: 16 residues. The CDR3 loop is CSVEGGTSGYQETQYF. The CDR3, as DNA: TGCAGCGTTGAAGGGGGGACTAGCGGGTACCAAGAGACCCAGTACTTC.

The chain recombines TRBV5-4 with TRBJ2-2; D remains ambiguous. V lost 2 bases and J lost 1, with 9 bases in between. The CDR3 extends over 15 amino acids. CDR1 and CDR2 from the germline V gene are SGHNT and YYREEE (reference sequence). The CDR3 coding sequence is TGTGCCAGCAGCTTTTCGCAGAAGAACACCGGGGAGCTGTTTTTT. This translates into CASSFSQKNTGELFF.

This sequence joins TRBV2 and TRBJ1-6; no clear D gene. The germline V and J ends were trimmed by 5 bases and 10 bases, with 15 bases remaining between them. Germline V gene lookup returns CDR1 SNHLY and CDR2 FYNNEI. The length of the CDR3 is 14 residues. CDR3 DNA: TGTGCCAGCAGTACCGACTATGGCAGATCACCCCTCCACTTT. Translation gives CASSTDYGRSPLHF.

This chain connects TRBV11-2 to TRBJ2-3; 12 positions match TRBD2. The CDR3 consists of 17 residues. J lost 4 bases, V lost 4 bases, and 9 bases had no gene match. The germline V gene encodes CDR1 SGHAT and CDR2 FQNNGV. The CDR3 DNA sequence: TGTGCCAGCAGCTCGTACTTGACTAGCGGGGGCTCAGATACGCAGTATTTT. Residues: CASSSYLTSGGSDTQYF.

The chain combines TRBV6-2 or TRBV6-3 with TRBJ2-2, with D perhaps matching TRBD2 (6 bases). The CDR3 runs to 18 residues. Germline V CDR1 and CDR2: MNHEY, SVGEGT. Trimming stripped 5 bases from V and 0 bases from J, with 19 bases between. DNA of the CDR3: TGTGCCAGCAGTCGGTATAGCATCGGCGGGGCGAACACCGGGGAGCTGTTTTTT. This gives the protein CASSRYSIGGANTGELFF.

This clone showed up just once. This chain joins TRBV19 and TRBJ1-4; no clear D gene. CDR3 length: 15 amino acids. CDR1 and CDR2 from the germline V gene are LNHDA and SQIVND (reference sequence). V was cut by 4 bases and J by 4 bases, with 13 bases left in between. The CDR3 reads CASSTPLEYNEKLFF. The CDR3 region has the DNA TGTGCCAGTAGTACGCCCCTTGAGTATAATGAAAAACTGTTTTTT.

The J gene is TRBJ2-2, the V gene TRBV28; D is perhaps TRBD1 (5 bases). Trimming left V 5 bases short and J 5 bases short, with 24 bases between. CDR1 is MDHEN and CDR2 is SYDVKM in the germline V gene. The CDR3 sequence is 18 residues long. The CDR3 DNA reads TGTGCCAGCAGTCACTTACTGGGGCGGCAGGCGAGAACCGGGGAGCTGTTTTTT. This sequence encodes CASSHLLGRQARTGELFF.

V gene TRBV4-3 combines with J gene TRBJ1-2; tentatively, D is TRBD1 (6 bases). CDR3 length: 15 residues. The V end was cut by 2 bases, the J end by 0 bases, with 10 bases between. Germline CDR1 reads LGHNA; CDR2 reads YSLEER. CDR3 region: CASSQQQGPNYGYTF. CDR3 bases: TGCGCCAGCAGCCAACAACAGGGACCTAACTATGGCTACACCTTC.